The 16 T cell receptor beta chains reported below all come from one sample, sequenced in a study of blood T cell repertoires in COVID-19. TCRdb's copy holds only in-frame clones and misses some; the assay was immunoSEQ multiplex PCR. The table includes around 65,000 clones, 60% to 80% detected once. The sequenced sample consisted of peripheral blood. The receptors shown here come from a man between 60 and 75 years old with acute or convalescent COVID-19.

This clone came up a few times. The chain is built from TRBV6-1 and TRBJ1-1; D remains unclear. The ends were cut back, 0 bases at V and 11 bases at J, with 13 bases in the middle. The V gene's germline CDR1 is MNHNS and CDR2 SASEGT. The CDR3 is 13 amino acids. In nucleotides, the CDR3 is TGTGCCAGCAGTGAAGCGCACGGGAGGAGGGCTTTCTTT. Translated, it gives CASSEAHGRRAFF.

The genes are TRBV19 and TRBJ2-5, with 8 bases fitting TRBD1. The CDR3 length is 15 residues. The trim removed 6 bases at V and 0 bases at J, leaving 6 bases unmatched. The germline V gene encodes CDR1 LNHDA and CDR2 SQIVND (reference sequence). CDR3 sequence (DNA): TGTGCCAGTAGAGAGACAGGGGCGTACCAAGAGACCCAGTACTTC. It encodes CASRETGAYQETQYF.

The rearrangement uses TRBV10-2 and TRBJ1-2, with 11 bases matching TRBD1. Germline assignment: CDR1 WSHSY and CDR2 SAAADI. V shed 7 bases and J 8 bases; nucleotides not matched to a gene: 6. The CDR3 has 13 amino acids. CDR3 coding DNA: TGCGCCAGCATCGGGACAGGGGGAGGGGGCTACACCTTC. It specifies CASIGTGGGGYTF.

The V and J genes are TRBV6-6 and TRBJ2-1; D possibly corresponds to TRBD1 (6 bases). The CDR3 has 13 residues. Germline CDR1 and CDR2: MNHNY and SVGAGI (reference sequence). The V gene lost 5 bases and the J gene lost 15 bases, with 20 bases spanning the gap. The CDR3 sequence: CASSAPTGQSPFF. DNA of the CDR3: TGTGCCAGCAGTGCTCCTACTGGACAGTCTCCGTTCTTC.

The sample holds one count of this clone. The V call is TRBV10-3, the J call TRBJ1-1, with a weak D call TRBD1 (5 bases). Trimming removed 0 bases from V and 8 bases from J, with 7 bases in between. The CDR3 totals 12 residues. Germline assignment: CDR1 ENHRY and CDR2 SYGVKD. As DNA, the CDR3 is TGTGCCATCAGTGAGTCGGCAGGGGAAGCTTTCTTT. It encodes CAISESAGEAFF.

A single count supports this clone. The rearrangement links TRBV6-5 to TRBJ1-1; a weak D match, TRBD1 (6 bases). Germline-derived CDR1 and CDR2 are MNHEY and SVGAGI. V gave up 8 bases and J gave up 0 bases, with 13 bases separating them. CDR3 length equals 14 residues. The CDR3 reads CASFRGNLNTEAFF. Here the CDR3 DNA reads TGTGCCAGCTTCAGGGGCAACTTGAACACTGAAGCTTTCTTT.

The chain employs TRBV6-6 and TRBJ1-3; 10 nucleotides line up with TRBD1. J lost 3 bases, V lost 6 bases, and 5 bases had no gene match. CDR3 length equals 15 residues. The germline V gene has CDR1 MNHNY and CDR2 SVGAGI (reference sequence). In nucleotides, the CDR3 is TGTGCCAGCAGATCCGGGACAGGGGTTGGAAACACCATATATTTT. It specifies CASRSGTGVGNTIYF.

As DNA, the CDR3 is TGTGCCAGCAGTTTATCAACAAAACCGAACACTGAAGCTTTCTTT. This sequence encodes CASSLSTKPNTEAFF. The chain has TRBV27 and TRBJ1-1; D is undetermined. Germline CDR1 and CDR2: MNHEY and SMNVEV (reference sequence). The CDR3 is 15 amino acids. Trimming removed 0 bases from V and 1 base from J, with 9 bases in between.

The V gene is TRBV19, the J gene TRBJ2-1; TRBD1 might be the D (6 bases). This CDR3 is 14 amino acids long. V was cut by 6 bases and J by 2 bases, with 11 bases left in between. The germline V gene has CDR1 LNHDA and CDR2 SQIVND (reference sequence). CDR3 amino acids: CASRGDRTYNEQFF. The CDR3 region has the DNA TGTGCCAGTAGGGGAGACAGGACCTACAATGAGCAGTTCTTC.

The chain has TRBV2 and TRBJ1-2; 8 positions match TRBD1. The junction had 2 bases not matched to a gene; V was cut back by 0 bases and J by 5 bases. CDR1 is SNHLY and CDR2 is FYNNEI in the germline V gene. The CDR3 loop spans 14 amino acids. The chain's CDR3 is CASSEADRGYGYTF. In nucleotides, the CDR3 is TGTGCCAGCAGTGAAGCCGACAGGGGATATGGCTACACCTTC.

The CDR3 region has the DNA TGTGCCAGCAGCGGTACTTGGAACACTGAAGCTTTCTTT. It encodes CASSGTWNTEAFF. This sequence joins TRBV9 and TRBJ1-1, with D unclear. CDR1 SGDLS and CDR2 YYNGEE come from the germline V gene. V lost 3 bases and J lost 1, with 7 bases in between. CDR3 size: 13 residues.

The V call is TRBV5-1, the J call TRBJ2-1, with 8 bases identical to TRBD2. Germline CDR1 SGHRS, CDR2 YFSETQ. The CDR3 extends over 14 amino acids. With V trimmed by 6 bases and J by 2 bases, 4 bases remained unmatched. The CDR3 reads CASKTGGAYNEQFF. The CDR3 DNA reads TGCGCCAGCAAAACCGGGGGGGCCTACAATGAGCAGTTCTTC.

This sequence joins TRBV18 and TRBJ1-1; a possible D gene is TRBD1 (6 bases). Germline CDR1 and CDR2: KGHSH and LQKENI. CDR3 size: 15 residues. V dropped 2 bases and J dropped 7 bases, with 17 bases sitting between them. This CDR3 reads CASSPNQRDTDEAFF. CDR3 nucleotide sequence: TGTGCCAGCTCACCAAACCAGAGGGACACGGATGAAGCTTTCTTT.

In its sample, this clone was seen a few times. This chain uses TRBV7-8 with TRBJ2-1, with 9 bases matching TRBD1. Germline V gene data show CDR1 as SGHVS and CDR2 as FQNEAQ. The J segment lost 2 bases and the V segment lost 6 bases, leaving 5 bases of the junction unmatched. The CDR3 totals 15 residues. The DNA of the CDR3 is TGTGCCAGCAGACTCGACAGGGGGGCCTACAATGAGCAGTTCTTC. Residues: CASRLDRGAYNEQFF.

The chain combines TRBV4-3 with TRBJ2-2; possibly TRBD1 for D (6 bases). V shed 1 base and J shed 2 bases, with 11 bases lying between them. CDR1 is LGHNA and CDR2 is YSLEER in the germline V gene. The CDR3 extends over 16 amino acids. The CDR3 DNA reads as TGCGCCAGCAGCCAAGGCAGGGGCTCCAACACCGGGGAGCTGTTTTTT. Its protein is CASSQGRGSNTGELFF.

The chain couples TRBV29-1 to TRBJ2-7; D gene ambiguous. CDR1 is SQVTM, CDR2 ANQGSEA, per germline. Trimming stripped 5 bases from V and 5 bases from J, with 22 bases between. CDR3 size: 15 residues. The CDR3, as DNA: TGCAGCGTTTGGGCCCGCCGGCAAAACCTCGACGAGCAGTACTTC. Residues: CSVWARRQNLDEQYF.